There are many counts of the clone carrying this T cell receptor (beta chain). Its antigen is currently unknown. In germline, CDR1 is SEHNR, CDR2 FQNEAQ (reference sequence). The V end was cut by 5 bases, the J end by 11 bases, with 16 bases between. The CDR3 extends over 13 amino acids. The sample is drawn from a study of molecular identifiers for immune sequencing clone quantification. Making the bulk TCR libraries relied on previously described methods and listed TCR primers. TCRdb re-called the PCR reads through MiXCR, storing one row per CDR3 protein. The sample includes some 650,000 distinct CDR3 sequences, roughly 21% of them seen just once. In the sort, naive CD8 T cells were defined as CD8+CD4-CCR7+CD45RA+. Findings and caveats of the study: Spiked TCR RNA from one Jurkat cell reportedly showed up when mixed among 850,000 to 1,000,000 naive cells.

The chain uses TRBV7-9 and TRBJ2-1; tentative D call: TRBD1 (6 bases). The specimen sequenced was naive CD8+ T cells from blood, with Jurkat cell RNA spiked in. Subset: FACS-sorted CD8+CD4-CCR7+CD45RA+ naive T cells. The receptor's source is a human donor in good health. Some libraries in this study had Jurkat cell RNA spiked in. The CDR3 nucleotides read TGTGCCAGCAGCGACAAACAGGGTCCCAAGCAGTTCTTC. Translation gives CASSDKQGPKQFF.